The 28 T cell receptor beta chains in this list originate from one sample, sequenced in a study of blood T cell repertoires in COVID-19. Here immunoSEQ multiplex PCR was the method, and the copy in TCRdb shows in-frame clones only, minus some. Here the sample spans 75,000 to 90,000 clones, about 88% being singletons. The sample consisted of peripheral blood. All receptors come from a man older than 75 with active or convalescent COVID-19.

The chain combines TRBV15 with TRBJ2-1, with TRBD2 identical over 11 bases. Germline V gives CDR1 LNHNV, CDR2 YYDKDF (reference sequence). The trim removed 0 bases at V and 15 bases at J, leaving 7 bases unmatched. The CDR3 consists of 14 residues. CDR3 sequence (DNA): TGTGCCACCAGCAGAGATGCCCTAGCGGGAGGACGGTTCTTC. Amino acid sequence: CATSRDALAGGRFF.

The chain has TRBV7-2 and TRBJ2-2; D may be TRBD2 (6 bases). CDR1 is SGHTA and CDR2 is FQGNSA in the germline V gene. The CDR3 extends over 12 amino acids. The V and J ends lost 5 bases and 7 bases respectively, with 8 bases between them. CDR3: CASSGGIGELFF. DNA of the CDR3: TGTGCCAGCAGCGGGGGGATCGGGGAGCTGTTTTTT.

The chain combines TRBV5-1 with TRBJ1-4, with 8 positions matching TRBD1. Germline V gives CDR1 SGHRS, CDR2 YFSETQ. The CDR3 runs to 18 residues. V lost 4 bases, J lost 6 bases, and 17 bases stayed unmatched. CDR3 sequence: CASSPRGLQGAPDEKLFF. CDR3 nucleotides: TGCGCCAGCAGCCCCAGGGGGTTGCAGGGGGCGCCTGATGAAAAACTGTTTTTT.

J is TRBJ1-1 and V is TRBV28; 7 bases map to TRBD1. This CDR3 has 12 residues. V lost 6 bases and J lost 4; bases outside the gene matches: 2. In germline, CDR1 is MDHEN, CDR2 SYDVKM. DNA for the CDR3: TGTGCCAGCAGGGACAGGCTCACTGAAGCTTTCTTT. As protein: CASRDRLTEAFF.

V is TRBV5-1 and J is TRBJ1-4; a weak D match, TRBD1 (6 bases). V was cut by 2 bases and J by 0 bases, with 14 bases left in between. CDR1 SGHRS and CDR2 YFSETQ come from the germline V gene. The CDR3 loop spans 17 amino acids. For the CDR3, the DNA is TGCGCCAGCAGCTTAAAATTACAGGGAGCAACTAATGAAAAACTGTTTTTT. Its translation is CASSLKLQGATNEKLFF.

This chain uses TRBV6-6 with TRBJ1-1; no clear D. The germline V and J ends were trimmed by 6 bases and 5 bases, with 22 bases remaining between them. Germline CDR1 MNHNY, CDR2 SVGAGI (reference sequence). The CDR3 length is 16 residues. CDR3 bases: TGTGCCAGCAGCCCCGGCAAAGACTCGGGTTCGACTGAAGCTTTCTTT. Its protein is CASSPGKDSGSTEAFF.

This chain links TRBV28 with TRBJ1-4; D is undetermined. Germline V gene lookup returns CDR1 MDHEN and CDR2 SYDVKM. CDR3 length equals 11 residues. Trimming shortened V by 6 bases and J by 7 bases, and 6 bases separated the two germline ends. The CDR3 bases are TGTGCCAGCAGAGACATTGAAAAACTGTTTTTT. Translation: CASRDIEKLFF.

The chain recombines TRBV5-1 with TRBJ1-3; perhaps TRBD1 as D (5 bases). CDR1 and CDR2 from the germline V gene are SGHRS and YFSETQ. The CDR3 consists of 17 residues. V lost 4 bases and J 2 bases, leaving 19 bases between the germline ends. The CDR3, as DNA: TGCGCCAGCAGCCCCTGGGCGGCGGGGCTGGCTGGAAACACCATATATTTT. Translating it yields CASSPWAAGLAGNTIYF.

The genes are TRBV5-4 and TRBJ1-1; D may be TRBD1 (5 bases). Trimming shortened V by 0 bases and J by 2 bases, and 14 bases separated the two germline ends. The CDR3 extends over 16 amino acids. Germline CDR1 reads SGHNT; CDR2 reads YYREEE (reference sequence). The CDR3 loop is CASSLGFRQPNTEAFF. Here the CDR3 DNA reads TGTGCCAGCAGCTTGGGGTTCAGACAGCCAAACACTGAAGCTTTCTTT. Full variable domain (rest looked up from reference TRBV5-4 and TRBJ1-1): ETGVTQSPTHLIKTRGQQVTLRCSSQSGHNTVSWYQQALGQGPQFIFQYYREEENGRGNFPPRFSGLQFPNYSSELNVNALELDDSALYLCASSLGFRQPNTEAFFGQGTRLTVV.

The CDR3 DNA follows: TGTGCCAGCAGTTTTTCGGTGGGTGGGCGGGGCACCATTTATAATTCACCCCTCCACTTT. This encodes CASSFSVGGRGTIYNSPLHF. The rearrangement joins TRBV28 to TRBJ1-6, with TRBD1 as a possible D gene (5 bases). Germline V gene lookup returns CDR1 MDHEN and CDR2 SYDVKM. This CDR3 spans 20 amino acids. V lost 3 bases, J lost 4 bases, and 25 bases lay in between.

This chain joins TRBV6-6 and TRBJ1-4, with D perhaps TRBD1 (6 bases). V gave up 4 bases and J gave up 0 bases, with 9 bases separating them. The CDR3 spans 15 residues. CDR1 is MNHNY and CDR2 is SVGAGI in the germline V gene (reference sequence). CDR3 sequence (DNA): TGTGCCAGCAGTTCACAGGGCTCAACTAATGAAAAACTGTTTTTT. Amino acids: CASSSQGSTNEKLFF.

V gene TRBV6-5 combines with J gene TRBJ1-1; 7 nucleotides line up with TRBD1. Germline V lookup: CDR1 MNHEY, CDR2 SVGAGI. V shed 6 bases and J 7 bases; nucleotides not matched to a gene: 8. The CDR3 sequence is 13 residues long. Here the CDR3 DNA reads TGTGCCAGCAGCCGAGACAGGGTCGGTGAAGCTTTCTTT. This codes for CASSRDRVGEAFF.

This chain uses TRBV7-8 with TRBJ1-1, with D maybe TRBD1 (6 bases). The CDR3 has 16 residues. Per the germline V gene, CDR1 is SGHVS and CDR2 is FQNEAQ. Trimming took off 1 base at V and 0 bases at J, with 12 bases between the two ends. Written as DNA, the CDR3 is TGTGCCAGCAGCTTAGTGGCAGGGGCGGTGAACACTGAAGCTTTCTTT. Translated, it gives CASSLVAGAVNTEAFF.

This clone appeared a single time. The chain recombines TRBV29-1 with TRBJ1-2; D uncertain. V was shortened by 4 bases and J by 8 bases, with 17 bases between the two germline ends. This CDR3 comprises 13 residues. Germline loops: CDR1 SQVTM, CDR2 ANQGSEA. The chain's CDR3 is CSVVGQTILGYTF. The CDR3 nucleotides read TGCAGCGTTGTAGGCCAGACTATCTTAGGCTACACCTTC.

A single count supports this clone. The rearrangement joins TRBV6-5 to TRBJ1-3; weak D call: TRBD1 (6 bases). V lost 10 bases to trimming and J lost 3 bases, with 10 bases between them. CDR1 and CDR2 (germline): MNHEY, SVGAGI. The CDR3 is made up of 12 amino acids. This chain's CDR3 is CATRTDGNTIYF. The CDR3 nucleotides are TGTGCCACCAGGACAGATGGAAACACCATATATTTT.

J is TRBJ1-5 and V is TRBV6-5, with D perhaps TRBD1 (6 bases). Germline V lookup: CDR1 MNHEY, CDR2 SVGAGI. V was shortened by 0 bases and J by 5 bases, with 14 bases between the two germline ends. The CDR3 covers 16 residues. The CDR3 spells CASSYSRQVGDQPQHF. CDR3 sequence (DNA): TGTGCCAGCAGTTACTCCAGACAGGTCGGCGATCAGCCCCAGCATTTT.

The chain employs TRBV7-9 and TRBJ2-7; TRBD2 matches 7 bases. V dropped 6 bases and J dropped 2; count of bases not matched to a gene: 4. The CDR3 sequence is 13 residues long. Germline CDR1 and CDR2: SEHNR and FQNEAQ (reference sequence). The CDR3 is CASSSSGTYEQYV. CDR3 DNA sequence: TGTGCCAGCAGTTCTAGCGGAACCTACGAGCAGTACGTC.

A few counts support this clone. This chain links TRBV5-1 with TRBJ1-1; 8 bases are shared with TRBD1. Per germline, CDR1 SGHRS and CDR2 YFSETQ. V shed 4 bases and J 4 bases; nucleotides not matched to a gene: 12. The CDR3 is made up of 16 amino acids. The CDR3 loop reads CASSPGTGQGGTEAFF. CDR3 DNA sequence: TGCGCCAGCAGCCCTGGCACCGGACAGGGAGGCACTGAAGCTTTCTTT.

The chain is built from TRBV6-5 and TRBJ1-4; the D gene is possibly TRBD1 (5 bases). The germline gives CDR1 MNHEY, CDR2 SVGAGI. The CDR3 length is 14 residues. Trimming took 8 bases from V and 8 from J, leaving 18 bases between them. CDR3: CASLKGGVAEKLFF. The CDR3 DNA reads as TGTGCCAGCCTCAAGGGAGGGGTTGCGGAAAAACTGTTTTTT.

The genes are TRBV7-9 and TRBJ2-3; D gene ambiguous. CDR1 is SEHNR, CDR2 FQNEAQ, per germline (reference sequence). CDR3 length equals 14 residues. V was cut by 3 bases and J by 2 bases, with 9 bases left in between. The CDR3 DNA is TGTGCCAGCAGCTTTATGGCGGACACAGATACGCAGTATTTT. This gives the protein CASSFMADTDTQYF. The entire variable domain, with the rest obtained from reference TRBV7-9 and TRBJ2-3, is as follows: DTGVSQNPRHKITKRGQNVTFRCDPISEHNRLYWYRQTLGQGPEFLTYFQNEAQLEKSRLLSDRFSAERPKGSFSTLEIQRTEQGDSAMYLCASSFMADTDTQYFGPGTRLTVL.

The rearrangement links TRBV5-1 to TRBJ2-3; 12 bases map to TRBD2. CDR3 length equals 16 residues. Germline V gene sequence: CDR1 SGHRS, CDR2 YFSETQ. J lost 3 bases, V lost 4 bases, and 6 bases had no gene match. CDR3 region: CASSPRLAGATDTQYF. In DNA form, the CDR3 reads TGCGCCAGCAGCCCGAGACTAGCGGGAGCTACAGATACGCAGTATTTT.

This clone was seen once. Other DNA sequences in the sample encode the same CDR3. V is TRBV28 and J is TRBJ1-4; the D is unclear. Trimming stripped 8 bases from V and 2 bases from J, with 9 bases between. The CDR3 loop spans 13 amino acids. Germline CDR1 and CDR2: MDHEN and SYDVKM. The CDR3 is CASSSGTNEKLFF. DNA of the CDR3: TGTGCCAGCTCTTCGGGGACTAATGAAAAACTGTTTTTT. Full variable domain (rest looked up from reference TRBV28 and TRBJ1-4): DVKVTQSSRYLVKRTGEKVFLECVQDMDHENMFWYRQDPGLGLRLIYFSYDVKMKEKGDIPEGYSVSREKKERFSLILESASTNQTSMYLCASSSGTNEKLFFGSGTQLSVL.

The CDR3 here is CASSVRTLSGNTIYF. The CDR3 DNA reads as TGTGCCAGCAGCGTCCGCACCCTGAGTGGAAACACCATATATTTT. The chain couples TRBV7-2 to TRBJ1-3, with unresolved D. This CDR3 contains 15 residues. Germline CDR1 and CDR2: SGHTA and FQGNSA. V was shortened by 5 bases and J by 3 bases, with 14 bases between the two germline ends.

The chain joins TRBV28 to TRBJ1-5; 7 bases are shared with TRBD1. This CDR3 region has 14 residues. V lost 7 bases, J lost 3 bases, and 6 bases stayed unmatched. Germline V gene data show CDR1 as MDHEN and CDR2 as SYDVKM. CDR3 DNA: TGTGCCAGCACGCCACAGGGGATCAATCAGCCCCAGCATTTT. Its protein is CASTPQGINQPQHF.

The rearrangement links TRBV7-9 to TRBJ1-3, with D tentatively TRBD1 (5 bases). Trimming took off 6 bases at V and 0 bases at J, with 9 bases between the two ends. The CDR3 runs 14 residues. Germline V lookup: CDR1 SEHNR, CDR2 FQNEAQ (reference sequence). The chain's CDR3 is CASRQGLSGNTIYF. The DNA for the CDR3 is TGTGCCAGCAGGCAGGGACTCTCTGGAAACACCATATATTTT.

The V gene is TRBV6-5, the J gene TRBJ2-1; 8 bases are shared with TRBD2. Germline values: CDR1 MNHEY, CDR2 SVGAGI. This CDR3 spans 13 amino acids. The trim removed 5 bases at V and 4 bases at J, leaving 1 base unmatched. CDR3 nucleotide sequence: TGTGCCAGCAGTAGCGGGAGTTACAATGAGCAGTTCTTC. Protein product: CASSSGSYNEQFF.

This clone was counted a few times. The chain carries TRBV6-5 and TRBJ1-3; a weak D match, TRBD1 (5 bases). Germline V CDR1 and CDR2: MNHEY, SVGAGI. The CDR3 consists of 14 residues. V was pared by 6 bases and J by 0 bases, with 9 bases between. CDR3 residues: CASSQGSSGNTIYF. CDR3 nucleotides: TGTGCCAGCAGCCAGGGATCCTCTGGAAACACCATATATTTT.

CDR3 sequence: CASSLVQGNNYGYTF. Written as DNA, the CDR3 is TGTGCCAGCAGCTTAGTACAGGGGAATAACTATGGCTACACCTTC. V usage is TRBV7-9 and J usage is TRBJ1-2; 7 bases line up with TRBD1. V was pared by 1 base and J by 1 base, with 3 bases of the junction left unmatched. Germline CDR1 reads SEHNR; CDR2 reads FQNEAQ (reference sequence). The CDR3 has 15 amino acids.